The TCR beta chain under discussion was sequenced for a study of blood T cells in healthy people across ages. The CDR3 runs to 16 residues. V was shortened by 0 bases and J by 4 bases, with 14 bases between the two germline ends. Germline CDR1 reads SGHKS; CDR2 reads YYEKEE (reference sequence). It was with a sample-barcoded 5' primer and a J-beta primer mix that a second PCR of roughly 6 to 11 cycles was run. TCRdb called the 5' RACE reads again in MiXCR, with one record for every CDR3 protein. Found here are hundreds of thousands of distinct CDR3 sequences, around 50% of them singletons; the top ten hold 20% to 25%.

Sequencing input: blood. The V call is TRBV5-5, the J call TRBJ2-1, with D possibly matching TRBD2 (7 bases). This TCR came from a man older than 75 in good health. Here the CDR3 reads CASSLGEGGPYNEQFF. The CDR3 coding sequence is TGTGCCAGCAGCTTGGGAGAGGGGGGGCCGTACAATGAGCAGTTCTTC.